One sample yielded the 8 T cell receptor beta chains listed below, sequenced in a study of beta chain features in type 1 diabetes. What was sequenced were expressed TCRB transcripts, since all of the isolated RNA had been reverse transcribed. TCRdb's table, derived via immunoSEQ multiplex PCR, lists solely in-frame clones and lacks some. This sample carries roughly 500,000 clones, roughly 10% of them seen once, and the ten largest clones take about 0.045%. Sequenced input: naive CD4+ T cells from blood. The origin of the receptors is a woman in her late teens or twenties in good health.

The CDR3 region is CASSVGGVAGSYEQYF. DNA of the CDR3: TGTGCCAGCAGCGTAGGGGGTGTAGCGGGTAGCTACGAGCAGTACTTC. This chain links TRBV9 with TRBJ2-7; the match to TRBD2 covers 7 bases. CDR3 length equals 16 residues. The J segment lost 3 bases and the V segment lost 0 bases, leaving 9 bases of the junction unmatched. Germline assignment: CDR1 SGDLS and CDR2 YYNGEE.

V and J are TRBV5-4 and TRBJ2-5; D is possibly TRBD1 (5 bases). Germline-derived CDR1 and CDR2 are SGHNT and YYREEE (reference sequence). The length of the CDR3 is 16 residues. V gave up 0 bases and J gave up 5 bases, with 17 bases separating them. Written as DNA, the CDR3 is TGTGCCAGCAGCTTGGGGGGCCAACCGGGTGGGGAGACCCAGTACTTC. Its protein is CASSLGGQPGGETQYF.

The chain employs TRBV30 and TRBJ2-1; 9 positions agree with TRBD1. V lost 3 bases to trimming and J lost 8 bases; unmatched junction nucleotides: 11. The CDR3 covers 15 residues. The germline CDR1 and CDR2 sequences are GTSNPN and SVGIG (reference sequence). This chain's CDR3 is CAWRVPGTGYHEQFF. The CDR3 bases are TGTGCCTGGAGAGTGCCCGGGACAGGGTACCATGAGCAGTTCTTC.

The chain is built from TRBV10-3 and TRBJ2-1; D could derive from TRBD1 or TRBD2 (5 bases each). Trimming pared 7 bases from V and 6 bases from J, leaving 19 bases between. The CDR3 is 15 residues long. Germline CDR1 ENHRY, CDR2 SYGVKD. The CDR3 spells CAINMRAGPPNEQFF. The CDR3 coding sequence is TGTGCCATCAACATGAGGGCAGGGCCCCCCAATGAGCAGTTCTTC.

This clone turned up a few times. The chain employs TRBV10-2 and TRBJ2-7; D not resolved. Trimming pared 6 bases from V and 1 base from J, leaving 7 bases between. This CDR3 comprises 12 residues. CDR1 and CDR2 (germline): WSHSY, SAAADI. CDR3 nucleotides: TGCGCCAGCAGCAAGCGATCCTACGAGCAGTACTTC. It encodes CASSKRSYEQYF.

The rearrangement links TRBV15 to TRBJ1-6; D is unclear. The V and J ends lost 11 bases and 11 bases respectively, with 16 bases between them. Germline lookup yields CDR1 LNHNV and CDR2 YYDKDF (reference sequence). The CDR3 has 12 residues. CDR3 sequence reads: CAAYVWRPPLHF. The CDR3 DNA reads TGTGCCGCCTACGTTTGGCGACCACCCCTCCACTTT.

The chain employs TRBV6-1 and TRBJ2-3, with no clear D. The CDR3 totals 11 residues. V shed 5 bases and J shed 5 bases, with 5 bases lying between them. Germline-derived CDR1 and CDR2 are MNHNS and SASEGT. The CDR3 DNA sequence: TGTGCCAGCAGTCTTGGAGATACGCAGTATTTT. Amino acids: CASSLGDTQYF.

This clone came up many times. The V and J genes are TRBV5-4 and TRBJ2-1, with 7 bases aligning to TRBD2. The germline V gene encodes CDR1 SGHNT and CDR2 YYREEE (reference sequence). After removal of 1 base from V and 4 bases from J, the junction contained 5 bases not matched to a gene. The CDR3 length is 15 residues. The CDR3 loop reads CASSLRASGYNEQFF. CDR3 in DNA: TGTGCCAGCAGCTTGCGGGCTAGCGGATACAATGAGCAGTTCTTC.